These T cell receptor beta chains were read from a single sample in a study of beta chain features in type 1 diabetes. The protocol was immunoSEQ multiplex PCR, while the TCRdb copy is restricted to in-frame clones and leaves out a portion. Of under 150,000 clones in the sample, about 10% were seen once. Material for sequencing was central memory CD4+ T cells from blood. The receptors stem from a man aged 25 to 40 with type 1 diabetes. Both conserved end residues are trimmed from each CDR3.

TRBV18,13,TRBJ1-5,ASSPSGQGGQPQH
TRBV27,11,TRBJ2-3,ASSMKGTDTQY
TRBV10-3,13,TRBJ2-6,AIRSQGSGANVLT
TRBV4-1,13,TRBJ2-7,ASSHHGSPMDEQY
TRBV7-9,16,TRBJ2-1,ASSFPFRTGGNKNEQF
TRBV2,11,TRBJ1-4,ASGTGANEKLF
TRBV5-1,10,TRBJ2-5,ASSTDQETQY
TRBV5-1,12,TRBJ2-1,ASSLAPSGGEQF
TRBV5-1,14,TRBJ2-5,ASSSTYTPTGETQY
TRBV9,13,TRBJ1-2,ASSVASANNYGYT
TRBV19,14,TRBJ1-5,ASTPRQGAQGQPQH
TRBV6-1,13,TRBJ2-7,ASSGQRQGTYEQY
TRBV27,11,TRBJ2-3,ASSTTRADTQY
TRBV6-6,13,TRBJ2-1,ASSYSRDRVNEQF
TRBV5-4,12,TRBJ2-7,ASSSGTGFYEQY